This entry lists 27 T cell receptor beta chains sequenced from one sample in a study of cytomegalovirus exposure and HLA in healthy donors (dated by TCRdb to the late 2010s). The library was built by means of the immunoSEQ multiplex PCR assay. The multiplex PCR relied on a mix of 60 forward primers for TCR Vbeta segments and 13 reverse primers for TCR Jbeta segments. The source is immuneACCESS, and TCRdb retained only in-frame sequences with V and J called. Part of the clones is not carried over; for the studies checked, unresolved V genes explain less than half of this, and the remainder is unexplained. Across this sample there are over 85,000 clones, with 75% to 90% seen only once. Jointly, the top ten make up about 2.5% of the sample. The sample consisted of PBMCs. Receptors originate from a middle-aged man in good health and CMV-seronegative.

This chain uses TRBV4-3 with TRBJ2-2; 7 bases agree with TRBD1. V lost 4 bases, J lost 8 bases, and 16 bases stayed unmatched. CDR3 length equals 17 residues. Germline CDR1 and CDR2: LGHNA and YSLEER. The chain's CDR3 is CASSPFPPQGPGGELFF. CDR3 coding DNA: TGCGCCAGCAGCCCCTTCCCACCACAGGGGCCCGGGGGGGAGCTGTTTTTT.

This sequence joins TRBV10-3 and TRBJ1-1, with a possible D match to TRBD1 (5 bases). Germline V gene sequence: CDR1 ENHRY, CDR2 SYGVKD. Trimming cost V 7 bases and J 9 bases, with 15 bases left between them. This CDR3 comprises 12 residues. This CDR3 is CAIKGQEKQAFF. The CDR3 coding sequence is TGTGCCATCAAGGGGCAGGAAAAACAAGCTTTCTTT.

The rearrangement links TRBV19 to TRBJ1-3; D perhaps matches TRBD1 (6 bases). The CDR3 has 16 amino acids. Trimming left V 5 bases short and J 4 bases short, with 18 bases between. The germline V gene encodes CDR1 LNHDA and CDR2 SQIVND (reference sequence). Here the CDR3 reads CASSRTRTAGGNTIYF. In nucleotides, the CDR3 is TGTGCCAGTAGTCGAACAAGGACAGCTGGAGGAAACACCATATATTTT.

This rearrangement joins TRBV4-1 to TRBJ2-1; TRBD2 might be the D (6 bases). CDR1 is MGHRA and CDR2 is YSYEKL in the germline V gene. V dropped 4 bases and J dropped 0 bases, with 13 bases sitting between them. The CDR3 sequence is 16 residues long. CDR3 amino acids: CASSPGGTVSYNEQFF. The CDR3 DNA follows: TGCGCCAGCAGCCCCGGGGGTACGGTCTCCTACAATGAGCAGTTCTTC.

This sequence joins TRBV7-9 and TRBJ1-4; 9 nucleotides line up with TRBD1. This CDR3 comprises 14 residues. The germline V gene has CDR1 SEHNR and CDR2 FQNEAQ (reference sequence). With V trimmed by 5 bases and J by 8 bases, 6 bases remained unmatched. The CDR3 region has the DNA TGTGCCAGCAGCCGCCGGGACAGGGACGAAAAACTGTTTTTT. Amino acids: CASSRRDRDEKLFF.

The chain joins TRBV7-8 to TRBJ1-4; D possibly corresponds to TRBD1 (5 bases). The germline V gene encodes CDR1 SGHVS and CDR2 FQNEAQ. The length of the CDR3 is 19 residues. Trimming cost V 4 bases and J 0 bases, with 21 bases left between them. The CDR3 DNA is TGTGCCAGCAGCTGGGGGGGGACCTTCACAGTTGCAACTAATGAAAAACTGTTTTTT. Protein sequence: CASSWGGTFTVATNEKLFF.

This chain joins TRBV4-1 and TRBJ1-6, with 8 bases fitting TRBD1. The trim removed 4 bases at V and 11 bases at J, leaving 13 bases unmatched. CDR1 MGHRA and CDR2 YSYEKL come from the germline V gene. This CDR3 is built from 16 residues. For the CDR3, the DNA is TGCGCCAGCAGCCTCCCCGGACAGGGCCTTGGGGCACCCCTCCACTTT. It translates to CASSLPGQGLGAPLHF.

This chain connects TRBV4-3 to TRBJ1-2; the match to TRBD1 covers 9 bases. In germline, CDR1 is LGHNA, CDR2 YSLEER. This CDR3 has 15 residues. J lost 5 bases, V lost 6 bases, and 10 bases had no gene match. The CDR3 here is CASRQGALGGYGYTF. The DNA for the CDR3 is TGCGCCAGCAGACAGGGGGCCTTGGGAGGGTATGGCTACACCTTC.

This chain links TRBV4-1 with TRBJ2-2; D perhaps matches TRBD2 (7 bases). This CDR3 spans 15 amino acids. Germline assignment: CDR1 MGHRA and CDR2 YSYEKL. Trimming took off 3 bases at V and 5 bases at J, with 13 bases between the two ends. CDR3 in DNA: TGCGCCAGCAGCCAGTGGGAGGGGGGGACCGGGGAGCTGTTTTTT. It codes for CASSQWEGGTGELFF.

The table lists this clone with a few counts. V usage is TRBV5-6 and J usage is TRBJ2-7; no firm D call. With 0 bases removed from V and 1 base from J, the gap between germline ends came to 11 bases. CDR3 length: 15 residues. From germline, CDR1 is SGHDT and CDR2 YYEEEE. As DNA, the CDR3 is TGTGCCAGCAGCTTGGCTTGGCAGGCTTCCTACGAGCAGTACTTC. Translated: CASSLAWQASYEQYF.

The chain links TRBV11-1 to TRBJ2-1, with a possible D match to TRBD1 (5 bases). This CDR3 has 16 amino acids. V gave up 2 bases and J gave up 0 bases, with 11 bases separating them. CDR1 SGHAT and CDR2 FQDESV come from the germline V gene (reference sequence). CDR3 DNA sequence: TGTGCCAGCAGCTTAAGGACACACGACTCCTACAATGAGCAGTTCTTC. It translates to CASSLRTHDSYNEQFF.

The chain has TRBV5-4 and TRBJ2-2; no firm D call. This CDR3 region has 15 residues. Trimming removed 1 base from V and 0 bases from J, with 7 bases in between. Per germline, CDR1 SGHNT and CDR2 YYREEE (reference sequence). For the CDR3, the DNA is TGTGCCAGCAGCTTGTATTCCTCGAACACCGGGGAGCTGTTTTTT. Protein product: CASSLYSSNTGELFF.

The chain links TRBV19 to TRBJ1-2, with D possibly matching TRBD1 (5 bases). Germline V CDR1 and CDR2: LNHDA, SQIVND (reference sequence). The V end lost 5 bases, the J end lost 5 bases, and 12 bases lay between the germline ends. This CDR3 contains 13 residues. CDR3 residues: CASSLQDFYGYTF. The CDR3 DNA follows: TGTGCCAGTAGTTTACAGGATTTTTATGGCTACACCTTC.

The V and J genes are TRBV14 and TRBJ2-7; 7 nucleotides line up with TRBD1. Trimming at V came to 4 bases and at J to 3 bases, leaving 6 bases not matched to a gene. Germline loops: CDR1 SGHDN, CDR2 FVKESK. The CDR3 totals 14 residues. In DNA form, the CDR3 reads TGTGCCAGCAGCCCTTTGACAGGGAGCTACGAGCAGTACTTC. This gives the protein CASSPLTGSYEQYF. The full variable domain, its missing parts supplied by reference TRBV14 and TRBJ2-7, is EAGVTQFPSHSVIEKGQTVTLRCDPISGHDNLYWYRRVMGKEIKFLLHFVKESKQDESGMPNNRFLAERTGGTYSTLKVQPAELEDSGVYFCASSPLTGSYEQYFGPGTRLTVT.

The rearrangement uses TRBV29-1 and TRBJ1-5; possibly TRBD1 for D (5 bases). V was pared by 6 bases and J by 1 base, with 7 bases between. CDR1 is SQVTM and CDR2 is ANQGSEA in the germline V gene. This CDR3 is 12 amino acids long. The CDR3 nucleotides are TGCAGCGTCGGGGGGAGCAATCAGCCCCAGCATTTT. It translates to CSVGGSNQPQHF.

The rearrangement uses TRBV6-4 and TRBJ1-5, with TRBD1 matching 7 bases. The CDR3 contains 14 residues. Germline values: CDR1 MRHNA, CDR2 SNTAGT. Here the CDR3 DNA reads TGTGTAGAAAGCGTGGGACAGAAAAATCAGCCCCAGCATTTT. It encodes CVESVGQKNQPQHF.

This clone was detected a few times. The chain combines TRBV27 with TRBJ2-7, with D perhaps matching TRBD1 (6 bases). This CDR3 region has 12 residues. CDR1 and CDR2 (germline): MNHEY, SMNVEV (reference sequence). V lost 8 bases, J lost 4 bases, and 12 bases lay in between. CDR3 nucleotide sequence: TGTGCCAGCGGCAGGGGTCGATACGAGCAGTACTTC. Amino acid sequence: CASGRGRYEQYF.

This clone came up once. The J gene is TRBJ1-5, the V gene TRBV19; the D is unclear. The germline V gene encodes CDR1 LNHDA and CDR2 SQIVND (reference sequence). Between the trimmed V and J ends, which lost 4 bases and 6 bases, there was a span of 10 bases. The CDR3 extends over 13 amino acids. The CDR3 loop reads CASSTPRGQPQHF. The CDR3 DNA reads TGTGCCAGTAGTACCCCGCGGGGTCAGCCCCAGCATTTT.

This CDR3 is CASSLLTGGGGTGELFF. As DNA, the CDR3 is TGCGCCAGCAGCTTGTTAACGGGGGGCGGCGGAACCGGGGAGCTGTTTTTT. The chain is built from TRBV5-1 and TRBJ2-2, with D possibly being TRBD2 (7 bases). V gave up 1 base and J gave up 5 bases, with 18 bases separating them. Per the germline V gene, CDR1 is SGHRS and CDR2 is YFSETQ. The CDR3 is made up of 17 amino acids. The entire variable domain, with the rest obtained from reference TRBV5-1 and TRBJ2-2, is as follows: KAGVTQTPRYLIKTRGQQVTLSCSPISGHRSVSWYQQTPGQGLQFLFEYFSETQRNKGNFPGRFSGRQFSNSRSEMNVSTLELGDSALYLCASSLLTGGGGTGELFFGEGSRLTVL.

Regarding this clone: Other DNA sequences in the sample encode the same CDR3. This chain joins TRBV5-1 and TRBJ2-7; 10 bases are shared with TRBD2. The CDR3 is 15 amino acids. Losses at the gene ends were 4 bases for V and 4 bases for J; bases not matched to a gene: 8. The germline V gene encodes CDR1 SGHRS and CDR2 YFSETQ. DNA for the CDR3: TGCGCCAGCAGCCTAGGGAGCGGGGGGGCTTACGAGCAGTACTTC. This gives the protein CASSLGSGGAYEQYF.

This chain uses TRBV5-1 with TRBJ2-5; weak D call: TRBD2 (6 bases). The J call could be wrong; TRBJ2-7 is a better fit for the DNA end. The CDR3 runs to 14 residues. CDR1 is SGHRS and CDR2 is YFSETQ in the germline V gene. The CDR3 loop is CASRGDPIVGEQYF. The DNA for the CDR3 is TGCGCCAGCCGCGGGGACCCTATAGTCGGCGAGCAGTACTTC.

V usage is TRBV2 and J usage is TRBJ2-5; 8 nucleotides align to TRBD2. Germline trimming cut 7 bases from V and 11 bases from J; bases unmatched to any gene: 12. Per germline, CDR1 SNHLY and CDR2 FYNNEI. The CDR3 covers 13 residues. CDR3 loop: CASISGARVEQYF. For the CDR3, the DNA is TGTGCCAGCATTAGCGGGGCCCGCGTTGAGCAGTACTTC.

The chain has TRBV6-6 and TRBJ2-5, with 9 bases aligning to TRBD1. The J call may be wrong; the DNA end is better matched by TRBJ2-7. CDR3 length: 14 amino acids. Germline CDR1 reads MNHNY; CDR2 reads SVGAGI (reference sequence). The CDR3 DNA follows: TGTGCCAGCAGCGCAGACAGGGGGGCCTACGAGCAGTACTTC. It is translated as CASSADRGAYEQYF.

This clone was found once. V usage is TRBV9 and J usage is TRBJ1-6; a weak D match, TRBD1 (5 bases). The CDR3 consists of 15 residues. Germline assignment: CDR1 SGDLS and CDR2 YYNGEE. The V gene lost 3 bases and the J gene lost 7 bases, with 14 bases spanning the gap. In nucleotides, the CDR3 is TGTGCCAGCAGCGCTCACCAGGGTCGGAATTCACCCCTCCACTTT. Encoded protein: CASSAHQGRNSPLHF. The full variable domain, completed using reference TRBV9 and TRBJ1-6, is DSGVTQTPKHLITATGQRVTLRCSPRSGDLSVYWYQQSLDQGLQFLIQYYNGEERAKGNILERFSAQQFPDLHSELNLSSLELGDSALYFCASSAHQGRNSPLHFGNGTRLTVT.

The chain uses TRBV9 and TRBJ2-5, with 8 bases identical to TRBD1. The J segment lost 11 bases and the V segment lost 4 bases, leaving 10 bases of the junction unmatched. CDR1 and CDR2 from the germline V gene are SGDLS and YYNGEE. CDR3 size: 13 residues. The DNA for the CDR3 is TGTGCCAGCAGCCCGGACAGGGCTGGGGAGCAGTACTTC. Translating it yields CASSPDRAGEQYF.

The chain uses TRBV5-1 and TRBJ1-6, with D perhaps TRBD1 (6 bases). Germline CDR1 SGHRS, CDR2 YFSETQ. This CDR3 region has 14 residues. V was shortened by 3 bases and J by 9 bases, with 13 bases between the two germline ends. CDR3 sequence (DNA): TGCGCCAGCAGCTCCGGACAAGGGGGTTCACCCCTCCACTTT. Translated, it gives CASSSGQGGSPLHF.

The chain uses TRBV11-3 and TRBJ1-1, with D possibly matching TRBD1 (5 bases). The CDR3 is made up of 14 amino acids. CDR1 and CDR2 (germline): SGHNT, YENEEA. The V end lost 5 bases, the J end lost 1 base, and 11 bases lay between the germline ends. The CDR3 region is CASSRDGRNTEAFF. The DNA of the CDR3 is TGTGCCAGCAGCAGGGACGGGAGGAACACTGAAGCTTTCTTT. Supplemented by reference TRBV11-3 and TRBJ1-1, the full variable domain reads EAGVVQSPRYKIIEKKQPVAFWCNPISGHNTLYWYLQNLGQGPELLIRYENEEAVDDSQLPKDRFSAERLKGVDSTLKIQPAELGDSAVYLCASSRDGRNTEAFFGQGTRLTVV.